This T cell receptor (beta chain) was sequenced in a study of cytomegalovirus exposure and HLA in healthy donors. To note about this clone: Its target is unknown.

General study results and limits: Versus the approximately 670-donor mean, an Asian-associated ancestry cluster reportedly showed fewer N-insertions in a later analysis. In vitro confirmation showed three CMV-associated chains to be CMV antigen specific.

Germline V lookup: CDR1 SGDLS, CDR2 YYNGEE. The CDR3 is 15 residues long. V was cut by 4 bases and J by 0 bases, with 12 bases left in between. The primer mix had 60 Vbeta and 13 Jbeta primers. The repertoire was sequenced with immunoSEQ multiplex PCR; TCRdb's copy has only in-frame clones and lacks some. The sample holds more than 250,000 clones, roughly 90% seen once. This TCR derives from a woman in her late teens or twenties in good health and CMV-seronegative. The chain combines TRBV9 with TRBJ2-3, with TRBD2 as a possible D gene (5 bases). The specimen sequenced was PBMCs. CDR3 bases: TGTGCCAGCAGCCCCGCCGGGGTGAGCACAGATACGCAGTATTTT. Residues: CASSPAGVSTDTQYF.